This T cell receptor (beta chain) was identified in a study of T-cell reconstitution after alpha-beta-depleted transplantation in children. Study outcomes and limitations: Reportedly, alpha-beta T cells present about two months post-transplant originated from several hundred expanded clones of graft origin. From newly produced T cells came most of the T-cell counts and diversity one year after transplant.

The TCRbeta library was prepared with unique molecular identifiers. TCRdb reprocessed the PCR reads via MiXCR and lists one record per CDR3 protein. The data hold 500,000 to 650,000 distinct CDR3 sequences, with under 15% observed a single time. Comments on this clonotype: The antigen remains unidentified.

The material was PBMCs, mostly from graft donor cells, obtained 360 days after TCRalphabeta/CD19-depleted stem cell transplant. The clonotype comes from a male patient younger than 18 who had a stem cell transplant for acute myeloid leukemia, so the T cells may come from the graft donor.

CDR3: CASSSHRETQYF. The CDR3 DNA is TGTGCCAGTTCGTCCCACCGGGAGACCCAGTACTTC. This chain uses TRBV19 with TRBJ2-5; D is unresolved. Trimming left V 8 bases short and J 5 bases short, with 12 bases between. This CDR3 region has 12 residues. In germline, CDR1 is LNHDA, CDR2 SQIVND (reference sequence).